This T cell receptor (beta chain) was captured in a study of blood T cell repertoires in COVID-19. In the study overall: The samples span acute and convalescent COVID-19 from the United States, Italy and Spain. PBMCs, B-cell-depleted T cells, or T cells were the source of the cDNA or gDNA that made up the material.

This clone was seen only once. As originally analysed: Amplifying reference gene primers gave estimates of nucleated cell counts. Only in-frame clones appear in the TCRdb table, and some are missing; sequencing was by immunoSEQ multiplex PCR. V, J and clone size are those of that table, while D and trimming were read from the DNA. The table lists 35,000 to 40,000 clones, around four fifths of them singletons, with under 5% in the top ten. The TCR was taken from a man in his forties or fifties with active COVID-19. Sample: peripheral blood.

CDR3 in amino acids: CASSQGGGGKNTEAFF. For the CDR3, the DNA is TGTGCCAGCAGCCAAGGGGGAGGGGGGAAGAACACTGAAGCTTTCTTT. The rearrangement joins TRBV4-2 to TRBJ1-1; D might be TRBD1 (6 bases). Between the trimmed V and J ends, which lost 1 base and 1 base, there was a span of 13 bases. The CDR3 is 16 amino acids. Germline CDR1 and CDR2: LGHNA and YNFKEQ.